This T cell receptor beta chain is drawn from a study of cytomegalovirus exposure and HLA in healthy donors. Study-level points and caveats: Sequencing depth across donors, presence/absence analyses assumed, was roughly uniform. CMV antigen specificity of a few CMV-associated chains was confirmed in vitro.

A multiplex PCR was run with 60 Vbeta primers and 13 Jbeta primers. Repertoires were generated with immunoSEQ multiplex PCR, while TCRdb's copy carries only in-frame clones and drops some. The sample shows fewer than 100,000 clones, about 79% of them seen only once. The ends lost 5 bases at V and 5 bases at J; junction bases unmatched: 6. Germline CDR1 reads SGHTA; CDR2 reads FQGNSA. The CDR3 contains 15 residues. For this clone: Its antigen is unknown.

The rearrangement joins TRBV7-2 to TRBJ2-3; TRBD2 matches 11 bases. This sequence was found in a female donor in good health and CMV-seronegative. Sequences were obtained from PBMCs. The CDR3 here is CASSNSGGAVDTQYF. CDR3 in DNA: TGTGCCAGCAGCAATAGCGGGGGGGCCGTAGATACGCAGTATTTT. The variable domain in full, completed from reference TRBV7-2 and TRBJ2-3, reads GAGVSQSPSNKVTEKGKDVELRCDPISGHTALYWYRQSLGQGLEFLIYFQGNSAPDKSGLPSDRFSAERTGGSVSTLTIQRTQQEDSAVYLCASSNSGGAVDTQYFGPGTRLTVL.